One T cell receptor beta chain is described in this entry. The antigen is not known. This CDR3 region has 16 residues. V shed 4 bases, J shed 0 bases, and the junction held 7 bases outside the gene matches. CDR1 and CDR2 (germline): MNHNS, SASEGT. This entry is derived from a study of OX40 agonist ivuxolimab in advanced cancers. The study's findings and limits: The authors also found low normalized T-cell clonal expansion in some nonresponders.

TCRdb's table, derived via immunoSEQ multiplex PCR, lists solely in-frame clones and lacks some. The table shows under 100,000 clones, with around 90% occurring only once. This receptor was obtained from an adult with an advanced solid tumor such as melanoma, head and neck, liver or kidney cancer. This sequence joins TRBV6-1 and TRBJ2-3, with 7 bases fitting TRBD1. The material was CD4+ or CD8+ T cells sorted from blood, obtained in a trial of the OX40 agonist ivuxolimab. The chain's CDR3 is CASSVGQAFSTDTQYF. CDR3 bases: TGTGCCAGCAGTGTCGGACAGGCCTTTAGCACAGATACGCAGTATTTT.